One sample yielded the 29 T cell receptor beta chains listed below, sequenced in a study of CD8+CD57+ T cells in acquired aplastic anemia. TCR beta VDJ and CDR3 profiles were obtained from a genomic DNA template. One entry per CDR3 protein, called by TCRdb with MiXCR from the reads. The profile covers hundreds of thousands of distinct CDR3 sequences, with about 70% appearing a single time and 3.5% to 4.5% taken by the ten largest. Specimen: sorted CD4+, CD8+, or CD8+CD57+ T cells (not recorded which) from PBMCs. All receptors derive from a human donor in good health, serving as a control.

The chain couples TRBV9 to TRBJ1-2; a possible D gene is TRBD1 (6 bases). V dropped 0 bases and J dropped 11 bases, with 20 bases sitting between them. The CDR3 loop spans 15 amino acids. Germline CDR1 reads SGDLS; CDR2 reads YYNGEE. CDR3 sequence: CASSVGTVSKTEYTF. The CDR3 coding sequence is TGTGCCAGCAGCGTAGGGACAGTGTCGAAAACTGAATACACCTTC.

The chain is built from TRBV7-7 and TRBJ1-2, with no clear D. This CDR3 is 16 amino acids long. Trimming shortened V by 5 bases and J by 10 bases, and 26 bases separated the two germline ends. In germline, CDR1 is SSHAT, CDR2 FNYEAQ (reference sequence). This CDR3 reads CASSPGWQPTTDAYTF. The CDR3 DNA reads as TGTGCCAGCAGCCCCGGTTGGCAGCCTACTACCGATGCCTACACCTTC.

The sample holds many counts of this clonotype. This chain connects TRBV20-1 to TRBJ2-1, with TRBD2 identical over 10 bases. V gave up 1 base and J gave up 3 bases; unmatched junction bases: 3. This CDR3 is 15 amino acids long. Germline values: CDR1 DFQATT, CDR2 SNEGSKA (reference sequence). CDR3 DNA sequence: TGCAGTGCTAGAGTCAGCGGGGGGGACTACAATGAGCAGTTCTTC. It is translated as CSARVSGGDYNEQFF.

The V gene is TRBV5-1, the J gene TRBJ1-1, with D unresolved. Germline assignment: CDR1 SGHRS and CDR2 YFSETQ. The CDR3 runs to 13 residues. V was trimmed by 4 bases and J by 10 bases, leaving 17 bases between them. In DNA form, the CDR3 reads TGCGCCAGCAGCCCGGAGGTCTCGAGGGTAGCTTTCTTT. Amino acid sequence: CASSPEVSRVAFF.

This clonotype was observed at least ten times. The chain combines TRBV7-2 with TRBJ1-6; D is undetermined. This CDR3 is 15 amino acids long. CDR1 and CDR2 from the germline V gene are SGHTA and FQGNSA. With 1 base removed from V and 7 bases from J, the gap between germline ends came to 11 bases. CDR3 region: CASSLGPLENSPLHF. The CDR3 DNA follows: TGTGCCAGCAGCTTAGGCCCCTTGGAGAATTCACCCCTCCACTTT.

Details on this clonotype: One end of the junction fails to match germline, which may point to a read error. The V call is TRBV2, the J call TRBJ2-1; D is possibly TRBD1 (6 bases). CDR3 size: 14 residues. Per the germline V gene, CDR1 is SNHLY and CDR2 is FYNNEI. The CDR3 DNA follows: TGTGCCAGGGCCAGGGGCTCTGCAGCCAACGTCCTGTTTTTC. It translates to CARARGSAANVLFF.

This clonotype was observed at least ten times. J is TRBJ1-4 and V is TRBV20-1, with 7 bases fitting TRBD1. The V and J ends lost 1 base and 7 bases, in that order; junction bases with no gene match: 3. This CDR3 is built from 13 residues. CDR1 is DFQATT and CDR2 is SNEGSKA in the germline V gene (reference sequence). The CDR3 spells CSARVAGGEKLFF. CDR3 DNA: TGCAGTGCTAGAGTTGCAGGGGGTGAAAAACTGTTTTTT.

The chain employs TRBV19 and TRBJ1-6; perhaps TRBD1 as D (6 bases). The CDR3 is 13 amino acids. The germline gives CDR1 LNHDA, CDR2 SQIVND (reference sequence). V lost 3 bases to trimming and J lost 13 bases, with 13 bases between them. CDR3 sequence: CASSMTTGPPLHF. The CDR3 nucleotides are TGTGCCAGTAGTATGACCACAGGGCCGCCCCTCCACTTT.

The chain has TRBV9 and TRBJ2-1, with D perhaps given as TRBD1 or TRBD2 (6 bases each). The CDR3 sequence is 13 residues long. Germline loops: CDR1 SGDLS, CDR2 YYNGEE. Between the trimmed V and J ends, which lost 5 bases and 8 bases, there was a span of 14 bases. CDR3 protein: CASSGGLNDEQFF. CDR3 bases: TGTGCCAGCAGTGGGGGGCTGAATGATGAGCAGTTCTTC.

CDR3 region: CASSGQNYQYTF. The DNA of the CDR3 is TGTGCCAGCAGTGGACAGAACTATCAGTACACCTTC. This chain links TRBV2 with TRBJ1-2, with D possibly being TRBD1 (5 bases). This CDR3 is built from 12 residues. Germline V lookup: CDR1 SNHLY, CDR2 FYNNEI. V was trimmed by 4 bases and J by 11 bases, leaving 14 bases between them.

CDR3 loop: CSVPLGSNSYEQYF. The CDR3 DNA reads TGCAGCGTACCGTTGGGCTCCAACTCCTACGAGCAGTACTTC. The chain carries TRBV20-1 and TRBJ2-7; no firm D call. This CDR3 region has 14 residues. The V gene's germline CDR1 is DFQATT and CDR2 SNEGSKA (reference sequence).

V and J are TRBV7-8 and TRBJ2-5, with 10 bases matching TRBD2. Germline-derived CDR1 and CDR2 are SGHVS and FQNEAQ. V lost 2 bases to trimming and J lost 2 bases; unmatched junction nucleotides: 2. The CDR3 length is 15 residues. CDR3 protein: CASSLKAGGQETQYF. The CDR3 bases are TGTGCCAGCAGCTTAAAAGCGGGGGGGCAAGAGACCCAGTACTTC.

This clonotype was seen once. J is TRBJ1-6 and V is TRBV12-3 or TRBV12-4; possibly TRBD1 for D (6 bases). Trimming took off 7 bases at V and 9 bases at J, with 22 bases between the two ends. The CDR3 runs 16 residues. In DNA form, the CDR3 reads TGTGCCAGCACGCCGCGGGGGGCTCTGGGTAGTTCACCCCTCCACTTT. Its protein product is CASTPRGALGSSPLHF.

The chain has TRBV4-2 and TRBJ1-3; D is possibly TRBD1 (5 bases). The V gene's germline CDR1 is LGHNA and CDR2 YNFKEQ. The length of the CDR3 is 15 residues. Between the trimmed V and J ends, which lost 0 bases and 4 bases, there was a span of 10 bases. CDR3: CASSQETRGGNTIYF. CDR3 sequence (DNA): TGTGCCAGCAGCCAAGAAACCCGGGGGGGAAACACCATATATTTT.

Notes on this clonotype: One end of the junction fails to match germline, which may point to a read error. The rearrangement joins TRBV7-9 to TRBJ1-1; maybe TRBD1 (5 bases). The CDR3 has 15 amino acids. Germline CDR1 and CDR2: SEHNR and FQNEAQ (reference sequence). The CDR3 bases are TGTGCCAGCAGCTTGGAAGGCAGGGTAACCACTGCAGCTTTCTTT. Its translation is CASSLEGRVTTAAFF.

This clonotype came up many times. The chain couples TRBV10-2 to TRBJ1-1; no definite D call. V was clipped by 6 bases and J by 5 bases, with 16 bases between them. The germline V gene has CDR1 WSHSY and CDR2 SAAADI. CDR3 length: 14 residues. CDR3 sequence: CASSPALTGTEAFF. Here the CDR3 DNA reads TGCGCCAGCAGCCCCGCCCTAACGGGGACTGAAGCTTTCTTT.

The chain is built from TRBV20-1 and TRBJ2-7; D remains unclear. The V end was cut by 7 bases, the J end by 0 bases, with 16 bases between. The CDR3 has 14 residues. The germline V gene encodes CDR1 DFQATT and CDR2 SNEGSKA (reference sequence). DNA of the CDR3: TGCAGTGGCGGCACCAGGAGTAGCTCCTACGAGCAGTACTTC. Its protein product is CSGGTRSSSYEQYF.

The chain combines TRBV19 with TRBJ1-1, with D maybe TRBD1 (5 bases). Per germline, CDR1 LNHDA and CDR2 SQIVND (reference sequence). The CDR3 is made up of 14 amino acids. V lost 5 bases and J 3 bases, leaving 13 bases between the germline ends. For the CDR3, the DNA is TGTGCCAGTAGTGCGCAATCGGGGGACACTGAAGCTTTCTTT. This sequence encodes CASSAQSGDTEAFF. Full variable domain (missing parts from reference TRBV19 and TRBJ1-1): DGGITQSPKYLFRKEGQNVTLSCEQNLNHDAMYWYRQDPGQGLRLIYYSQIVNDFQKGDIAEGYSVSREKKESFPLTVTSAQKNPTAFYLCASSAQSGDTEAFFGQGTRLTVV.

For this clonotype: One junction end does not reproduce the germline sequence, and a read error may be involved. The genes are TRBV12-3 or TRBV12-4 and TRBJ1-1, with 10 bases that match TRBD1. The CDR3 consists of 17 residues. CDR3 DNA sequence: TGTGCCAGCAGCTTAGACCCCGGGACAGGGGTCAGGACTGAAGCTTTCTTT. Protein sequence: CASSLDPGTGVRTEAFF.

V gene TRBV20-1 combines with J gene TRBJ1-6, with a possible D match to TRBD1 (6 bases). The V gene's germline CDR1 is DFQATT and CDR2 SNEGSKA (reference sequence). The ends were cut back, 3 bases at V and 8 bases at J, with 17 bases in the middle. This CDR3 has 15 residues. The CDR3 reads CSARSVGARDSPLHF. CDR3 nucleotides: TGCAGTGCTAGGTCGGTGGGGGCGCGAGATTCACCCCTCCACTTT.

The chain couples TRBV6-2 or TRBV6-3 to TRBJ1-3; D remains unclear. Looked up from germline, CDR1 is MNHEY and CDR2 is SVGEGT. Trimming shortened V by 2 bases and J by 0 bases, and 14 bases separated the two germline ends. The CDR3 spans 17 residues. This CDR3 is CASSYPKAQSSGNTIYF. CDR3 bases: TGTGCCAGCAGTTACCCTAAGGCCCAGAGCTCTGGAAACACCATATATTTT.

This chain uses TRBV20-1 with TRBJ2-7; D ambiguous. Germline V gene lookup returns CDR1 DFQATT and CDR2 SNEGSKA (reference sequence). V lost 7 bases and J lost 5, with 15 bases in between. The CDR3 runs to 12 residues. The CDR3 loop is CSVRLDSDEQYF. CDR3 bases: TGCAGTGTTAGGTTAGATAGTGACGAGCAGTACTTC.

This clonotype was recorded many times. V gene TRBV14 combines with J gene TRBJ2-1, with D possibly called TRBD1 or TRBD2 (5 bases each). Germline CDR1 reads SGHDN; CDR2 reads FVKESK. This CDR3 has 15 residues. Trimming removed 5 bases from V and 7 bases from J, with 18 bases in between. As DNA, the CDR3 is TGTGCCAGCAGCGGCAGAGCCGGGGCGTGGAATGAGCAGTTCTTC. This codes for CASSGRAGAWNEQFF.

V is TRBV5-1 and J is TRBJ1-1; D call uncertain. This CDR3 has 14 residues. Trimming took off 1 base at V and 7 bases at J, with 14 bases between the two ends. Germline CDR1 reads SGHRS; CDR2 reads YFSETQ. Here the CDR3 reads CASSLPQETHEAFF. CDR3 bases: TGCGCCAGCAGCTTGCCCCAGGAGACCCATGAAGCTTTCTTT.

In regard to this clonotype: This clone may be a read error of a much larger clone one base away. The chain couples TRBV3-1 to TRBJ1-1, with D perhaps TRBD1 (5 bases). In germline, CDR1 is LGHDT, CDR2 YNNKEL (reference sequence). The CDR3 is made up of 14 amino acids. V was pared by 6 bases and J by 6 bases, with 17 bases between. The CDR3 DNA is TGTGCCAGCAGACAAATAGGCCACAGGTCTGAAGCTTTCTTT. Protein product: CASRQIGHRSEAFF.

This clonotype has only one observation. Lacking the conserved final phenylalanine or tryptophan, this CDR3 likely reflects a read error. It is unclear where the CDR3 begins or ends on the DNA, so no DNA is shown, and the CDR3 is as TCRdb lists it. This chain joins TRBV7-2 and TRBJ1-5; no DNA check was done on the table's D call, TRBD1. Germline V lookup: CDR1 SGHTA, CDR2 FQGNSA. Ends included, the CDR3 has 13 residues. CDR3 region: CASSLVLIGQGQL.

The genes are TRBV2 and TRBJ1-1; D gene ambiguous. Between the trimmed V and J ends, which lost 5 bases and 10 bases, there was a span of 23 bases. The V gene's germline CDR1 is SNHLY and CDR2 FYNNEI. The CDR3 spans 15 residues. As DNA, the CDR3 is TGTGCCAGCAGTCAAGTTTGGTCATGGAACAATGTAGCTTTCTTT. Protein product: CASSQVWSWNNVAFF.

Concerning this clonotype: The germline gene is not matched at one end of the junction; a read error may be the cause. The rearrangement uses TRBV7-2 and TRBJ1-3; D gene ambiguous. The CDR3 spans 15 residues. Germline values: CDR1 SGHTA, CDR2 FQGNSA. The CDR3 here is CASSLGLKGGNTIYF. CDR3 sequence (DNA): TGCGCCAGCAGCCTCGGGCTCAAGGGAGGAAACACCATATATTTT.

As regards this clonotype: In this CDR3 the conserved last residue, phenylalanine or tryptophan, is missing, so a read error is likely. It is unclear where the CDR3 begins or ends on the DNA, so no DNA is shown, and the CDR3 is as TCRdb lists it. This CDR3 is CASSVSSRTGQEI. V gene TRBV9 combines with J gene TRBJ2-1; the table's D gene call, TRBD1, was not cross checked with the DNA. The CDR3 contains 13 residues when both ends are counted. Germline CDR1 reads SGDLS; CDR2 reads YYNGEE.